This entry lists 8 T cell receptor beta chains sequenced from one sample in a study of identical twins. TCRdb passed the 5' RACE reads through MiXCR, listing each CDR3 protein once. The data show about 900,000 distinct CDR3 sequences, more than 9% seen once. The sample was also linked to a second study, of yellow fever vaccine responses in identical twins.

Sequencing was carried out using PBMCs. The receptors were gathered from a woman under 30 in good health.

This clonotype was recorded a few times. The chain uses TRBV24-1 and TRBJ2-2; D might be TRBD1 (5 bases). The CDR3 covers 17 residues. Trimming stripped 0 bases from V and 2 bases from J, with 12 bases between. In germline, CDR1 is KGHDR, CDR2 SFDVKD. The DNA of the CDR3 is TGTGCCACCAGTGATTTGCGGGCAGGGAAAAACACCGGGGAGCTGTTTTTT. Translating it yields CATSDLRAGKNTGELFF.

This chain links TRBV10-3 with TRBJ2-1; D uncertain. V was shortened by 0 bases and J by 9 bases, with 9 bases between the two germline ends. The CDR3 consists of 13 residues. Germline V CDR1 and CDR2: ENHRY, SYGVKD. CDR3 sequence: CAISESFAGEQFF. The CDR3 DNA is TGTGCCATCAGTGAGTCGTTCGCCGGTGAGCAGTTCTTC.

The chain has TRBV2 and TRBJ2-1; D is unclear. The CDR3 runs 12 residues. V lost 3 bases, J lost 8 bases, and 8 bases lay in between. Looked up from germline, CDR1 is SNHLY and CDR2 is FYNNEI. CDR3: CASSDSPHEQFF. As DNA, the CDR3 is TGTGCCAGCAGTGATTCCCCTCATGAGCAGTTCTTC.

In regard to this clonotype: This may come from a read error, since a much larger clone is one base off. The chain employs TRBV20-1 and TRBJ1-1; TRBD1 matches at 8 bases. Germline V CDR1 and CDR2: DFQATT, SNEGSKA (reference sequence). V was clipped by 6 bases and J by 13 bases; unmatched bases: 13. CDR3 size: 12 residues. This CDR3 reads CSATGTGQRVFF. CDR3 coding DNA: TGCAGTGCCACTGGGACAGGACAAAGGGTTTTCTTT.

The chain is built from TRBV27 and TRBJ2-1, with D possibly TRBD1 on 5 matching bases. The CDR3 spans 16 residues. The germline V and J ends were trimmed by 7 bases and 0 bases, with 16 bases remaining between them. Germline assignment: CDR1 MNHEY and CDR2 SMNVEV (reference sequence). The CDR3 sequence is CASKGWEAISYNEQFF. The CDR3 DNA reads TGTGCCAGCAAGGGGTGGGAAGCAATCTCCTACAATGAGCAGTTCTTC.

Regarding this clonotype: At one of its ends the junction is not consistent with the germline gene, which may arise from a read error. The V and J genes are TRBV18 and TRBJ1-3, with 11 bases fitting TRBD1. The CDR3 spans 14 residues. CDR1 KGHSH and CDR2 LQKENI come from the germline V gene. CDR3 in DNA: TGTGCCAGCTCGACGGGACAGGGGGGAAACACCATACATTTT. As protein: CASSTGQGGNTIHF.

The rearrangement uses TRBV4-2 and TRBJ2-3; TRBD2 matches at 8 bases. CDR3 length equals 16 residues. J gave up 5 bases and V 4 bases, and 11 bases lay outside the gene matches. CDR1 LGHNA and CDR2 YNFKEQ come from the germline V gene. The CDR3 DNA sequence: TGTGCCAGCAGCCCTGACGGGACTAGAGGGTTAGATACGCAGTATTTT. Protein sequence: CASSPDGTRGLDTQYF.

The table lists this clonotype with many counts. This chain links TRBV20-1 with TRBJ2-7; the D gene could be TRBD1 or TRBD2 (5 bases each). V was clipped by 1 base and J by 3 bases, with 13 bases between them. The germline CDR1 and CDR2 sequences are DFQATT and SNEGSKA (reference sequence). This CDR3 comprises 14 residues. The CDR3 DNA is TGCAGTGCTAGAGGCCGGGACGGAGGCTACGAGCAGTACTTC. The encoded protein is CSARGRDGGYEQYF.